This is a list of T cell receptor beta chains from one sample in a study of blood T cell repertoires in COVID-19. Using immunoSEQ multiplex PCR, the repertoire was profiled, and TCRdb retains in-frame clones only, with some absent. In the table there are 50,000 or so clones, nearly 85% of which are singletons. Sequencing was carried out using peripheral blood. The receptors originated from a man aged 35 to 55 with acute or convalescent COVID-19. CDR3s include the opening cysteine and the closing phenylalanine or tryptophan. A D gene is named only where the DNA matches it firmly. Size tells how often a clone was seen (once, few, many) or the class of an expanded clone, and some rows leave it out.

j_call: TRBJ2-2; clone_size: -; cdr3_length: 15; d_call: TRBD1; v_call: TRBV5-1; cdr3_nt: TGCGCCAGCCGGACAGGGGGCGAAAGTACCGGGGAGCTGTTTTTT; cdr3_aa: CASRTGGESTGELFF
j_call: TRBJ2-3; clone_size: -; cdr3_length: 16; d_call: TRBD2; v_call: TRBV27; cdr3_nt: TGTGCCAGCAGTCGGAAACTAGCGGGAATATCGGATACGCAGTATTTT; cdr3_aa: CASSRKLAGISDTQYF
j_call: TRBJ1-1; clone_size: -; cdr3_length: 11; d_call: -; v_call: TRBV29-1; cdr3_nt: TGCAGCGGGCTAGAACGCACTGAAGCTTTCTTT; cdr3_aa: CSGLERTEAFF
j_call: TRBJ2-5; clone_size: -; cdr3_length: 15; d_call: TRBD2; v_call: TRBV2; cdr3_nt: TGTGCCAGCAGTTACCAGGGACTAGCGGGAGAGACCCAGTACTTC; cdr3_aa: CASSYQGLAGETQYF
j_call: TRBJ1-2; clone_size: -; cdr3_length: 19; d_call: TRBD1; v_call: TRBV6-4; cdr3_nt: TGTGCCAGCAGATACCAATATCGCGGGACAGGGGTTTTTAACTATGGCTACACCTTC; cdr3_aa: CASRYQYRGTGVFNYGYTF
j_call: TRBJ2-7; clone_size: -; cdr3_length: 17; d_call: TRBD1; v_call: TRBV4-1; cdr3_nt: TGCGCCAGCAGCCAAGAGCCCGGGACAGGGGTCTCCTACGAGCAGTACTTC; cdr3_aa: CASSQEPGTGVSYEQYF
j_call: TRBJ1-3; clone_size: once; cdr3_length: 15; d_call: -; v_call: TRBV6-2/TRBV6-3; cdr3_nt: TGTGCCAGCAGCCAGACAGTATCCTCTGGAAACACCATATATTTT; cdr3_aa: CASSQTVSSGNTIYF
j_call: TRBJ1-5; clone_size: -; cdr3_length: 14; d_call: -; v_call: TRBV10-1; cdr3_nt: TGCGCCAGCACAGGGCCCGGTGTGGGACAGCCCCAGCATTTT; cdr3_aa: CASTGPGVGQPQHF
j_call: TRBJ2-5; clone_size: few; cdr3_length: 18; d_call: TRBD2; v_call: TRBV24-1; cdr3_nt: TGTGCCACCAGTGATGGGACTAGCGGGAGAGTGAGGGGAGAGACCCAGTACTTC; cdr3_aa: CATSDGTSGRVRGETQYF
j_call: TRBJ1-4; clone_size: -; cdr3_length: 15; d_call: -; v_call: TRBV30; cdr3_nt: TGTGCCTGGAGTCCGTCAGGGCTAATAGGGGAAAAACTGTTTTTT; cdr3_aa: CAWSPSGLIGEKLFF
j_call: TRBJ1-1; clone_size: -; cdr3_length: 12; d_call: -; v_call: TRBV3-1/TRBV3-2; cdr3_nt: TGTGCCAGCAGCTACGACAGTGATGAAGCTTTCTTT; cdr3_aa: CASSYDSDEAFF
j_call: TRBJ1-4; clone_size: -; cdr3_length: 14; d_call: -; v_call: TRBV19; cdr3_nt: TGTGCCAGCTCTAACCCCGGGGTGTGGGAAAAACTGTTTTTT; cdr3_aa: CASSNPGVWEKLFF
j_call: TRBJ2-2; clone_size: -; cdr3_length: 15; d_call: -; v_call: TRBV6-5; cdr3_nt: TGTGCCAGCAGTTGGCGGCGCGCTGACACCGGGGAGCTGTTTTTT; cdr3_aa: CASSWRRADTGELFF
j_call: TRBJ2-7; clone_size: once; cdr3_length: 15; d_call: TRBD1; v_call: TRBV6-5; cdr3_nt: TGTGCCAGCATTGGATCGACAGGGAAGGCCTACGAGCAGTACTTC; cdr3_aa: CASIGSTGKAYEQYF
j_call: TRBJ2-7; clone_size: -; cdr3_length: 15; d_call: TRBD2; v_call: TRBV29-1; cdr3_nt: TGCAGCGTCCTGGGAGGGGCTAGCGGGAGTGGGGAGCAGTACTTC; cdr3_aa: CSVLGGASGSGEQYF
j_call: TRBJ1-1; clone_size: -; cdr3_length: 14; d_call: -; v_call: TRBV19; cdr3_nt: TGTGCCAGTAGGGTCAGGGAAGGGGGCACTGAAGCTTTCTTT; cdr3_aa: CASRVREGGTEAFF
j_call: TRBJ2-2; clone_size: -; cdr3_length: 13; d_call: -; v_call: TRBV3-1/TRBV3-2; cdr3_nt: TGTGCCAGCAGTCATAGTGCCACCGGGGAGCTGTTTTTT; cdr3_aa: CASSHSATGELFF
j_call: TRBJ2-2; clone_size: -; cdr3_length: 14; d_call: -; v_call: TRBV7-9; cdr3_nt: TGTGCCAGCAGCTCTCGGGGGAACACCGGGGAGCTGTTTTTT; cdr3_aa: CASSSRGNTGELFF
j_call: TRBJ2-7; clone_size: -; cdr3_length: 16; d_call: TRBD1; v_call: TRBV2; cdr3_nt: TGTGCCAGCAGTGAAGGGTTCGGGCAGGGGGTAGGCGAGCAGTACTTC; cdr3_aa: CASSEGFGQGVGEQYF
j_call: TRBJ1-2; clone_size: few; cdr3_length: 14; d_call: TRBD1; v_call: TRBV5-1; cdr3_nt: TGCGCCAGCAGCCCACTAACAGGGGGTGATGGCTACACCTTC; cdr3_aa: CASSPLTGGDGYTF
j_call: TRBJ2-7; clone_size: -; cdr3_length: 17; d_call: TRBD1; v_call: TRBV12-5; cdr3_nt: TGTGCTAGTGGTTTGGTCCGGTACGGGACAGCAGACTACGAGCAGTACTTC; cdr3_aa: CASGLVRYGTADYEQYF
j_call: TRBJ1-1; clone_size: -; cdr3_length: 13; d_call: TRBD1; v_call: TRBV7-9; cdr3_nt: TGTGCCAGCAGCTCCTCCCACAGGGGTGAAGCTTTCTTT; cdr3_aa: CASSSSHRGEAFF
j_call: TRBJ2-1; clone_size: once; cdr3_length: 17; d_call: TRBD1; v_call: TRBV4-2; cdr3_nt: TGTGCCAGCAGCCAAGTGTCCGGACAGGGGTTTGACAATGAGCAGTTCTTC; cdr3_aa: CASSQVSGQGFDNEQFF
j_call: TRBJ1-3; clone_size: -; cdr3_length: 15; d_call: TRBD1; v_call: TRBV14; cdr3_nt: TGTGCCAGCAGCCAGGGACAGGGGGCGAGAAACACCATATATTTT; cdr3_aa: CASSQGQGARNTIYF
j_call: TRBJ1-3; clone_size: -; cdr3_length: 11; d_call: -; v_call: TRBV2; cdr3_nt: TGTGCCAGCAGCTTGCGGAACACCATATATTTT; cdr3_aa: CASSLRNTIYF
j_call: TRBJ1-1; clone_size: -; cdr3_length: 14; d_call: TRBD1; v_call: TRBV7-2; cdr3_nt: TGTGCCAGCAGCCTACAGGGGAAGGACACTGAAGCTTTCTTT; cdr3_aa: CASSLQGKDTEAFF
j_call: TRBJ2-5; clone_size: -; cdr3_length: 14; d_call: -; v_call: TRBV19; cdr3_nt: TGTGCCAGTAGTAAAGCAGGGGGGAGTGAGACCCAGTACTTC; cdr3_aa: CASSKAGGSETQYF
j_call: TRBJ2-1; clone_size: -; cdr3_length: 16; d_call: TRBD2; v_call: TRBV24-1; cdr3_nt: TGTGCCACCAGTGATTTAAGCGGGGCCTCCTACAATGAGCAGTTCTTC; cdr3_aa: CATSDLSGASYNEQFF
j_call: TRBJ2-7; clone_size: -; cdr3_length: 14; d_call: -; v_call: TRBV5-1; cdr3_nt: TGCGCCAGCAGCTGGCTAGCATCCTCCTACGAGCAGTACTTC; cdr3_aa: CASSWLASSYEQYF
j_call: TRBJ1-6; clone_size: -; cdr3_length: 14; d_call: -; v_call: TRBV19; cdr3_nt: TGTGCCAGTAGTAAAGGACAGAATAATTCACCCCTCCACTTT; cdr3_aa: CASSKGQNNSPLHF
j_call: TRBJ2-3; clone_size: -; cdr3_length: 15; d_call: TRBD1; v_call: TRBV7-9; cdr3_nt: TGTGCCAGCAGCCCAAGGACAGGGGGCACAGATACGCAGTATTTT; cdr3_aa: CASSPRTGGTDTQYF
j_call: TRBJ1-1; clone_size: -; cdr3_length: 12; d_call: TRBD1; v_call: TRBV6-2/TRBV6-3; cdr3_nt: TGTGCCAGCAGTTACCTCAGGGGGGAAGCTTTCTTT; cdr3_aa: CASSYLRGEAFF
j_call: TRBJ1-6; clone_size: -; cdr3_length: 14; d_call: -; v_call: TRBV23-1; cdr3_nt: TGCGCCAGCAGTCAAAACAGGATCGGTTCACCCCTCCACTTT; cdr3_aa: CASSQNRIGSPLHF
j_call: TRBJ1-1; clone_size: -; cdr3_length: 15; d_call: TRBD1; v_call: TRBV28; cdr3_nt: TGTGCCAGCAGTCTCCGACAGGGTTGGGCCACTGAAGCTTTCTTT; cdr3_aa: CASSLRQGWATEAFF
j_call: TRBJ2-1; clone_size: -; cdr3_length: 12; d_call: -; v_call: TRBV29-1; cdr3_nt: TGCAGCGGGCGCCCGGGTGGTGGAAGGCAGTTCTTC; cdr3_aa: CSGRPGGGRQFF
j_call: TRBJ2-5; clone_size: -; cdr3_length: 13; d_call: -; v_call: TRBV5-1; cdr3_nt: TGCGCCAGCAGAAAGTTCCTACAAGAGACCCAGTACTTC; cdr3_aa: CASRKFLQETQYF
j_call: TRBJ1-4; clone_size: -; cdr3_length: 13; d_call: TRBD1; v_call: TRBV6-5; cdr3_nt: TGTGCCAGCAGCAGACAGGGGAAGGAAAAACTGTTTTTT; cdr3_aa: CASSRQGKEKLFF
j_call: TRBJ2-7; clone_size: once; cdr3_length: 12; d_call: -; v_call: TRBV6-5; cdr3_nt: TGTGCCAGCAGCGCCGACAGCTACGAGCAGTACTTC; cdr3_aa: CASSADSYEQYF
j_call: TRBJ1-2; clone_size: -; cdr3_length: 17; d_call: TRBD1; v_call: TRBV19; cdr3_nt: TGTGCCAGTTCTCCCATTAGTACAGGGGGCAAGAACTATGGCTACACCTTC; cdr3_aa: CASSPISTGGKNYGYTF
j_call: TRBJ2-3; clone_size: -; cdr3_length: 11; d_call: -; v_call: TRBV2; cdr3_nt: TGTGCCAGCACCCGAGTAGATACGCAGTATTTT; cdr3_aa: CASTRVDTQYF
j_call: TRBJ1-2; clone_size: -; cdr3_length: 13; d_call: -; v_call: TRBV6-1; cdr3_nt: TGTGCCAGCAGTGAACTCCCCCACTATGGCTACACCTTC; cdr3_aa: CASSELPHYGYTF
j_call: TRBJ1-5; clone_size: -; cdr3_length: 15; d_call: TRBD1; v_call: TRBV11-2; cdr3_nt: TGTGCCAGCAGCCCGCTGACAGGGGGAAATCAGCCCCAGCATTTT; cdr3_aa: CASSPLTGGNQPQHF
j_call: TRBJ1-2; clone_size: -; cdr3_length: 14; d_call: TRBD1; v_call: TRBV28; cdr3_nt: TGTGCCAGCAGGTCGGGACAGGGGCGTAGTGGCTACACCTTC; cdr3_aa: CASRSGQGRSGYTF
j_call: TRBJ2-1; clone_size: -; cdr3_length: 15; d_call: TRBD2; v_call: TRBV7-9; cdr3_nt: TGTGCCAGCAGCTCCGGGACTAGCTTCTACAATGAGCAGTTCTTC; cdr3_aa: CASSSGTSFYNEQFF
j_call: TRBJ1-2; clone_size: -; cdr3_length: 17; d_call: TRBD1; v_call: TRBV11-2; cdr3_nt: TGTGCCAGCAGCTTACTACCCGGGACAGACTTCAACTATGGCTACACCTTC; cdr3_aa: CASSLLPGTDFNYGYTF
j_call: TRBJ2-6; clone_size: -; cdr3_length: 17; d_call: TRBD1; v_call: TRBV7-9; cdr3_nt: TGTGCCAGCAGTCCCGGGACAGGGGGAGCGGGGGCCAACGTCCTGACTTTC; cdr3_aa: CASSPGTGGAGANVLTF